The 5 T cell receptor beta chains listed next were all sequenced from one sample in a study of blood T cell repertoires in COVID-19 (dated by TCRdb to the early 2020s). Libraries were prepared through the immunoSEQ multiplex PCR assay. In its TCRdb copy, this immuneACCESS table keeps in-frame sequences only and misses some clones. Where compared with another copy, unresolved V genes explain less than half of these, and the others have no known cause. For this sample the table gives around 57,000 clones, of which around 86% were detected only once. Roughly 8% of the sample lies in the top ten. Material for sequencing was peripheral blood. All receptors come from a middle-aged man with active COVID-19.

This clone was counted only a few times. V is TRBV2 and J is TRBJ1-5; unclear D gene. Germline CDR1 SNHLY, CDR2 FYNNEI. This CDR3 is built from 14 residues. V lost 6 bases and J lost 6, with 15 bases in between. The CDR3 region is CASSAQVFGQPQHF. The CDR3 DNA follows: TGTGCCAGCAGCGCCCAGGTGTTCGGTCAGCCCCAGCATTTT. Full variable domain (remainder filled in from reference TRBV2 and TRBJ1-5): EPEVTQTPSHQVTQMGQEVILRCVPISNHLYFYWYRQILGQKVEFLVSFYNNEISEKSEIFDDQFSVERPDGSNFTLKIRSTKLEDSAMYFCASSAQVFGQPQHFGDGTRLSIL.

The rearrangement joins TRBV10-3 to TRBJ2-3, with 12 bases that match TRBD2. The V segment lost 1 base and the J segment 2 bases; nucleotides outside the gene matches: 7. CDR3 length equals 18 residues. The germline V gene has CDR1 ENHRY and CDR2 SYGVKD. DNA for the CDR3: TGTGCCATCAGTGAGTTTCTAGCGGGGGGGCCATACACAGATACGCAGTATTTT. Translating gives CAISEFLAGGPYTDTQYF.

The CDR3 reads CASSYSKLAGAHMWDTQYF. Written as DNA, the CDR3 is TGTGCCAGCAGTTACTCGAAGCTAGCGGGAGCCCACATGTGGGATACGCAGTATTTT. The rearrangement joins TRBV6-2 or TRBV6-3 to TRBJ2-3; the match to TRBD2 covers 10 bases. The CDR3 covers 19 residues. CDR1 is MNHEY and CDR2 is SVGEGT in the germline V gene. The V gene end was trimmed by 0 bases and the J gene end by 6 bases; junction bases not matched to a gene: 15.

The CDR3 protein is CASSRRLAGSSYNEQFF. Here the CDR3 DNA reads TGTGCCAGCAGTCGTCGACTAGCGGGGAGCTCCTACAATGAGCAGTTCTTC. The rearrangement joins TRBV6-6 to TRBJ2-1; 11 bases map to TRBD2. CDR1 is MNHNY and CDR2 is SVGAGI in the germline V gene (reference sequence). Unmatched junction bases numbered 6, after V lost 5 bases and J lost 0 bases. The CDR3 has 17 amino acids.

The chain carries TRBV6-2 or TRBV6-3 and TRBJ1-2; 10 nucleotides agree with TRBD1. The CDR3 sequence is 16 residues long. The germline V gene encodes CDR1 MNHEY and CDR2 SVGEGT. Trimming cost V 0 bases and J 2 bases; bases outside gene matches: 3. For the CDR3, the DNA is TGTGCCAGCAGTTACTCCTGGACAGGGGGAAACTATGGCTACACCTTC. This gives the protein CASSYSWTGGNYGYTF.